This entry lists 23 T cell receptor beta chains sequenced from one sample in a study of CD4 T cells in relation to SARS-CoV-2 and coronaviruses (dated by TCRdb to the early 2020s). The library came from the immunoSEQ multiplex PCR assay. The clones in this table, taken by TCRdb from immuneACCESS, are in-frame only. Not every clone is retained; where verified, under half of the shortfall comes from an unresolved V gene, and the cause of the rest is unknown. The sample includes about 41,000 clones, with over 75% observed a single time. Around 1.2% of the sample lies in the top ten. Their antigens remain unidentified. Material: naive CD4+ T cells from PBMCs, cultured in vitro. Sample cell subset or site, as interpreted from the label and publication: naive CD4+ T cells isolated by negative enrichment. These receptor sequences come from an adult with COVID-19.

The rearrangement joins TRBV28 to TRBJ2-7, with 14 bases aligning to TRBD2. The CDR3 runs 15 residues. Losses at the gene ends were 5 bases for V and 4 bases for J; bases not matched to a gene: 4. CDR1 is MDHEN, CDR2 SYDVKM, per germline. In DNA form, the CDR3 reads TGTGCCAGCAGTCCCCGGACTAGCGGGAGGTACGAGCAGTACTTC. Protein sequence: CASSPRTSGRYEQYF.

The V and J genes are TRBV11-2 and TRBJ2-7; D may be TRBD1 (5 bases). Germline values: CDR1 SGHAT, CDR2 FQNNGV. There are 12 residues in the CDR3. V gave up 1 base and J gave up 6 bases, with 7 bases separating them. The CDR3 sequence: CASSLGQGEQYF. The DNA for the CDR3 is TGTGCCAGCAGCTTAGGTCAGGGCGAGCAGTACTTC.

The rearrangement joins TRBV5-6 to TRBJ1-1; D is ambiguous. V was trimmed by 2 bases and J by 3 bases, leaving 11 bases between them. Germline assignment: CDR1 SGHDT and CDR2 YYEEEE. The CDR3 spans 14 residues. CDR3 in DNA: TGTGCCAGCAGCTTCGGGGTAAGGGACACTGAAGCTTTCTTT. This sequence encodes CASSFGVRDTEAFF.

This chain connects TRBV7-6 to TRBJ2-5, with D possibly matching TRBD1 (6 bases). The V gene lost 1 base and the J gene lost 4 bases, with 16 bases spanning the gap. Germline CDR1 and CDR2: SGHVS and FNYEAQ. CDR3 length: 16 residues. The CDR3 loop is CASSLDGNRAGETQYF. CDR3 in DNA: TGTGCCAGCAGCTTAGATGGGAACAGGGCAGGAGAGACCCAGTACTTC. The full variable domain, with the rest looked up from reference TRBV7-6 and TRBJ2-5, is GAGVSQSPRYKVTKRGQDVALRCDPISGHVSLYWYRQALGQGPEFLTYFNYEAQQDKSGLPNDRFSAERPEGSISTLTIQRTEQRDSAMYRCASSLDGNRAGETQYFGPGTRLLVL.

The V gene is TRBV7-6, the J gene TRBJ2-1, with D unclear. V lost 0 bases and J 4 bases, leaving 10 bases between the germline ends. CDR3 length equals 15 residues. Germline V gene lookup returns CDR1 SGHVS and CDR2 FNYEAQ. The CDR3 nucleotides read TGTGCCAGCAGCTTAGCGCCGCTTGGTTACAATGAGCAGTTCTTC. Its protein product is CASSLAPLGYNEQFF.

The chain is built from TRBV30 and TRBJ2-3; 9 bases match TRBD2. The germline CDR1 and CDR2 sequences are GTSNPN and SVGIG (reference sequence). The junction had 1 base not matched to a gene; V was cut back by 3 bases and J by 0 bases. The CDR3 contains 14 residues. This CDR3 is CAWRLAGSTDTQYF. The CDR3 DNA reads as TGTGCCTGGAGACTAGCGGGCAGCACAGATACGCAGTATTTT.

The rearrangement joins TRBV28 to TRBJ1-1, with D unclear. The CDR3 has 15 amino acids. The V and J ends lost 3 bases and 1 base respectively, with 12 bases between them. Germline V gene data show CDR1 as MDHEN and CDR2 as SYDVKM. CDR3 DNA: TGTGCCAGCAGTTTTATTCAGAATACGAACACTGAAGCTTTCTTT. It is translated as CASSFIQNTNTEAFF.

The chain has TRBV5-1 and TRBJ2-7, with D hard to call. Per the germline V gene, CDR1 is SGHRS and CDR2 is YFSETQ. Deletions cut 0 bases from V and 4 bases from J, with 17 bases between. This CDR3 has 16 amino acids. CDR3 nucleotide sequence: TGCGCCAGCAGCTTGGGTTTCCGAAACTGGAGATACGAGCAGTACTTC. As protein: CASSLGFRNWRYEQYF.

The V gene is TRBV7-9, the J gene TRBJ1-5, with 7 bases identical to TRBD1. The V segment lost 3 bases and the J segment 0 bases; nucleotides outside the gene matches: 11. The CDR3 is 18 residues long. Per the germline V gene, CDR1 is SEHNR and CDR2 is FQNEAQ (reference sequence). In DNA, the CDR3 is TGTGCCAGCAGCTTTGCGACAGGGACAACCGATAGCAATCAGCCCCAGCATTTT. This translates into CASSFATGTTDSNQPQHF.

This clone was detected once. The CDR3 sequence: CASSYSGSSGNEQFF. In DNA, the CDR3 is TGTGCCAGCAGTTACTCGGGTTCTAGCGGCAATGAGCAGTTCTTC. This chain uses TRBV6-6 with TRBJ2-1; 7 positions agree with TRBD2. Looked up from germline, CDR1 is MNHNY and CDR2 is SVGAGI (reference sequence). J was trimmed by 6 bases and V by 0 bases; bases with no gene match: 5. This CDR3 spans 15 amino acids.

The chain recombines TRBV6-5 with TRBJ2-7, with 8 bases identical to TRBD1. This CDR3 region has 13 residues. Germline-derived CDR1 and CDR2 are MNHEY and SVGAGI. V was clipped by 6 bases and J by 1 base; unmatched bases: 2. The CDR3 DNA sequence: TGTGCCAGCAGGAGGACAGGGTCCTACGAGCAGTACTTC. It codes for CASRRTGSYEQYF.

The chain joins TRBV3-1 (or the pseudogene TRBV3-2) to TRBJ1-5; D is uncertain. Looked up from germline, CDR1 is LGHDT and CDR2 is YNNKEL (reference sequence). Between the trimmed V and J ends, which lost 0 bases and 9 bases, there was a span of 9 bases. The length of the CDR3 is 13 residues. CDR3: CASSQDAVRPQHF. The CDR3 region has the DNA TGTGCCAGCAGCCAAGATGCGGTTCGGCCCCAGCATTTT.

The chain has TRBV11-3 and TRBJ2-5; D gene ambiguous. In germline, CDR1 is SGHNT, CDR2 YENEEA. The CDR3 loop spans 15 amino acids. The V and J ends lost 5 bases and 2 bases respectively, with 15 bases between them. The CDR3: CASSQKGLVQETQYF. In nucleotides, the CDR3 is TGTGCCAGCAGCCAAAAGGGTCTAGTTCAAGAGACCCAGTACTTC.

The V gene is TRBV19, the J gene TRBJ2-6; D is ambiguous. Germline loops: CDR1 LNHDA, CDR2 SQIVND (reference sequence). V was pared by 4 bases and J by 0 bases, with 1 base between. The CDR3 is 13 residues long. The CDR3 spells CASSSSGANVLTF. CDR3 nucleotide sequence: TGTGCCAGTAGTAGCTCTGGGGCCAACGTCCTGACTTTC. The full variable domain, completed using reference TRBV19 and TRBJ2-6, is DGGITQSPKYLFRKEGQNVTLSCEQNLNHDAMYWYRQDPGQGLRLIYYSQIVNDFQKGDIAEGYSVSREKKESFPLTVTSAQKNPTAFYLCASSSSGANVLTFGAGSRLTVL.

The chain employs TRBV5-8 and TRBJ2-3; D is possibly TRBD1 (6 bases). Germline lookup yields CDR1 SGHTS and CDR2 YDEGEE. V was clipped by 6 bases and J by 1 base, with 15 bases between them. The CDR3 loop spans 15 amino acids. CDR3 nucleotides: TGTGCCAGCACCCTCCAGGGGATTGGCACAGATACGCAGTATTTT. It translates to CASTLQGIGTDTQYF.

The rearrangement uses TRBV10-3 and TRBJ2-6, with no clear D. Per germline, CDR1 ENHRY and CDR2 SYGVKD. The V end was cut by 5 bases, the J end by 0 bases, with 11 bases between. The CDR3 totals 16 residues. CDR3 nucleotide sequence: TGTGCCATCAGTCCGAGCGTAAACTCTGGGGCCAACGTCCTGACTTTC. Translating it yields CAISPSVNSGANVLTF.

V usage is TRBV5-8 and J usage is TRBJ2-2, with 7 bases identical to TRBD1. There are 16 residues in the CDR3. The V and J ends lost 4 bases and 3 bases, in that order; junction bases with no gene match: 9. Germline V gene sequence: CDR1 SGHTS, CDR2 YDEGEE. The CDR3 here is CASSVLRGQDTGELFF. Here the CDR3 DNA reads TGTGCCAGCAGCGTACTGAGGGGGCAGGACACCGGGGAGCTGTTTTTT.

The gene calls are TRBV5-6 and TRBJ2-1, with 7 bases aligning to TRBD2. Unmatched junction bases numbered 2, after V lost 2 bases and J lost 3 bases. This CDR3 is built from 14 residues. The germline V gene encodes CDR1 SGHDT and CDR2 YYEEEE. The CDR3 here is CASSFLAVYNEQFF. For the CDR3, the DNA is TGTGCCAGCAGCTTTCTAGCGGTCTACAATGAGCAGTTCTTC.

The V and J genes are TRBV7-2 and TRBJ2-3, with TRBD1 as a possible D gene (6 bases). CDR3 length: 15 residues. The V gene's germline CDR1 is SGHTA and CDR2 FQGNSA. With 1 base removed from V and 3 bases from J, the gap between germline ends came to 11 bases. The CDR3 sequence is CASSLGRTVTDTQYF. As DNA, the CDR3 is TGTGCCAGCAGCTTAGGGAGGACAGTGACAGATACGCAGTATTTT. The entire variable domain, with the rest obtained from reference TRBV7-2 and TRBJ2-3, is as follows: GAGVSQSPSNKVTEKGKDVELRCDPISGHTALYWYRQSLGQGLEFLIYFQGNSAPDKSGLPSDRFSAERTGGSVSTLTIQRTQQEDSAVYLCASSLGRTVTDTQYFGPGTRLTVL.

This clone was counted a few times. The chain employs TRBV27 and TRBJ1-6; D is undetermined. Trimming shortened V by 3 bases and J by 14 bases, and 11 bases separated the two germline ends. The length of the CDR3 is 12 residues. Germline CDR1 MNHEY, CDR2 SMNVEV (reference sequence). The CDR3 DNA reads TGTGCCAGCAGTTTGGGCGGGTATACCCTCCACTTT. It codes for CASSLGGYTLHF.

CDR3 sequence (DNA): TGTGCCATAATGCCCGAAGGGACGCCTCCAGGAAAAAACATTCAGTACTTC. Its protein product is CAIMPEGTPPGKNIQYF. The chain joins TRBV21-1 to TRBJ2-4. TRBV21-1 is shown as a pseudogene. CDR3 length equals 17 residues.

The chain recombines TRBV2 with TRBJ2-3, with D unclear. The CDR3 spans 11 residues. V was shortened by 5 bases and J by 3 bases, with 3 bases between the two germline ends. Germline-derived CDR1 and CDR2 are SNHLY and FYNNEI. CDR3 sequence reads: CASSQTDTQYF. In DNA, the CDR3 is TGTGCCAGCAGTCAGACAGATACGCAGTATTTT.

CDR3 nucleotide sequence: TGCGCCAGCAGCTTTAGCGGGGGGATAGATACGCAGTATTTT. It translates to CASSFSGGIDTQYF. The rearrangement joins TRBV5-1 to TRBJ2-3, with 10 bases lining up with TRBD2. CDR3 length: 14 residues. V shed 2 bases and J 5 bases; nucleotides not matched to a gene: 2. Per the germline V gene, CDR1 is SGHRS and CDR2 is YFSETQ.